What follows are 4 T cell receptor beta chains derived from one specimen sequenced in a study of radiotherapy plus CTLA-4 blockade in lung cancer. Assay: immunoSEQ multiplex PCR; the TCRdb copy retains only in-frame clones and omits some. The sample has tens of thousands of clones; more than 85% are singletons. The source was peripheral blood, collected from a patient treated with radiotherapy plus ipilimumab. The receptors originated from a human donor with non-small cell lung cancer who had stable disease on radiotherapy plus ipilimumab.

The CDR3 DNA is TGTGCCAGCAGTTTAGCGTCCGCTAGCGGGTACTACAATGAGCAGTTCTTC. Its translation is CASSLASASGYYNEQFF. The chain is built from TRBV28 and TRBJ2-1, with TRBD2 matching 8 bases. V trimming: 2 bases; J trimming: 3 bases; junction bases outside the gene matches: 9. This CDR3 has 17 residues. Per germline, CDR1 MDHEN and CDR2 SYDVKM.

This chain links TRBV11-2 with TRBJ1-1; D gene unclear. V gave up 5 bases and J gave up 1 base, with 17 bases separating them. The CDR3 sequence is 16 residues long. Per the germline V gene, CDR1 is SGHAT and CDR2 is FQNNGV. For the CDR3, the DNA is TGTGCCAGCAGCCTACGATCAGGACCGTCGAACACTGAAGCTTTCTTT. The encoded protein is CASSLRSGPSNTEAFF.

The gene calls are TRBV5-1 and TRBJ2-3, with D possibly TRBD2 on 6 matching bases. The CDR3 sequence is 15 residues long. Trimming took 2 bases from V and 0 from J, leaving 10 bases between them. Germline V gene sequence: CDR1 SGHRS, CDR2 YFSETQ. The CDR3 reads CASSLRGASTDTQYF. In DNA form, the CDR3 reads TGCGCCAGCAGCTTACGCGGGGCAAGCACAGATACGCAGTATTTT.

V gene TRBV15 combines with J gene TRBJ2-3; D is uncertain. CDR1 and CDR2 (germline): LNHNV, YYDKDF (reference sequence). The CDR3 contains 14 residues. The V end lost 0 bases, the J end lost 1 base, and 5 bases lay between the germline ends. DNA for the CDR3: TGTGCCACCAGCAGAGAACTTCGCACAGATACGCAGTATTTT. Translating it yields CATSRELRTDTQYF.